The entry below describes one T cell receptor beta chain. Participants were placed into cohorts based on the clinical history they reported. TCRdb's copy holds only in-frame clones and misses some; the assay was immunoSEQ multiplex PCR. The sample lists under 500,000 clones; 87% were seen once. The CDR3 has 12 residues. Trimming stripped 2 bases from V and 8 bases from J, with 12 bases between. Germline V gene data show CDR1 as GTSNPN and CDR2 as SVGIG (reference sequence). This specimen comes from a study of blood T cell repertoires in COVID-19. This receptor was taken from a woman younger than 30 with acute COVID-19. The chain combines TRBV30 with TRBJ1-2, with D possibly being TRBD1 (6 bases). Sequenced sample: PBMCs or T cells enriched from blood (not recorded which). As DNA, the CDR3 is TGTGCCTGGAGTACCAGGGGAGAAGGCTACACCTTC. This encodes CAWSTRGEGYTF.